This entry concerns a single T cell receptor beta chain. Its antigen is currently not known. Base qualities are missing; no much larger clone stands one base away. The data originate from a study of patients and donors after allogeneic stem cell transplantation (dated by TCRdb to the early 2020s). The library was obtained by RT-PCR. The reads were generated on a NextSeq 550. The public sequencing data were trimmed at Q25 with fastp and processed into clonotypes with MiXCR by TCRdb, which kept only in-frame beta chains. CDR3 protein duplicates are merged, each entry listing the most common genes and DNA. Recorded for this sample are about 960,000 distinct CDR3 sequences; roughly 17% of them occurred a single time. The top ten constitute roughly 6% of the sample. The germline V gene encodes CDR1 SEHNR and CDR2 FQNEAQ (reference sequence). Inclusive of the bounding cysteine and phenylalanine, the CDR3 is 15 residues long. Of all the DNA, just the CDR3 is kept, 45 bases in frame from base 1. V gives up 6 bases and J gives up 1 base, and the segment between their germline ends measures 15 bases.

The sequence is built from TRBV7-9 and TRBJ1-1, and the D gene may be TRBD1, 6 bases matching. The specimen sequenced was blood, either unsorted or a sorted T cell fraction (not recorded which). The TCR comes from a human donor who was either an allogeneic HSCT recipient or a stem cell or donor lymphocyte infusion donor (not recorded which). It is not recorded whose cells these are; they may come from a transplant donor. The CDR3 protein: CASRSWGGQNTEAFF. Here is the DNA: TGTGCCAGCAGATCCTGGGGGGGACAGAACACTGAAGCTTTCTTT.